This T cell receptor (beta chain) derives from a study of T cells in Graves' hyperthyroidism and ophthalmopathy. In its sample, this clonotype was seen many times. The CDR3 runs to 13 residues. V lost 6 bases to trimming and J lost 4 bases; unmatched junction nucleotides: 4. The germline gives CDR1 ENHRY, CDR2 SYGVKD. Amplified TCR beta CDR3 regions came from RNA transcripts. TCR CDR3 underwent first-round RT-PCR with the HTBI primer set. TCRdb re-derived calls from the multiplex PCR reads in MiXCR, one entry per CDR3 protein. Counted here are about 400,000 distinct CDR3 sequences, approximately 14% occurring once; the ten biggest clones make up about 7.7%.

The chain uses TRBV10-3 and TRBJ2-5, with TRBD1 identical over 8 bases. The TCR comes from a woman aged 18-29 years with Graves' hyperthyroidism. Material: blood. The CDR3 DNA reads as TGTGCCATCAGCCGGACAGGGCTAGAGACCCAGTACTTC. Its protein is CAISRTGLETQYF.